This T cell receptor beta chain was documented in a study of vaccination effects on CD4 cells after COVID-19. A remark on this clone: Antigen specificity is unknown.

The CDR3 is 16 amino acids. With 7 bases clipped from V and 3 bases from J, the junction kept 12 bases outside the gene matches. Germline loops: CDR1 SQVTM, CDR2 ANQGSEA. The method was immunoSEQ multiplex PCR; TCRdb's version includes in-frame clones alone and lacks a portion of them. The sample has some 15,000 clones, 70% seen once. The ViraFEST assay expanded antigen-specific CD4+ T cells with viral peptide pools before sequencing. On roughly day 10 of culture, CD4+ T cells were separated out. Participants each got two BNT162b2 or mRNA-1273 vaccine doses. Sequencing was performed on CD4+ T cells from PBMCs cultured with SARS-CoV-2 spike peptides, taken after COVID-19 vaccination. The V and J genes are TRBV29-1 and TRBJ2-2, with 9 bases that match TRBD1. This sequence was found in a human donor who received a COVID-19 vaccine. This CDR3 reads CSAQGQDRGDTGELFF. CDR3 DNA: TGCAGCGCCCAGGGCCAGGACAGGGGAGACACCGGGGAGCTGTTTTTT.